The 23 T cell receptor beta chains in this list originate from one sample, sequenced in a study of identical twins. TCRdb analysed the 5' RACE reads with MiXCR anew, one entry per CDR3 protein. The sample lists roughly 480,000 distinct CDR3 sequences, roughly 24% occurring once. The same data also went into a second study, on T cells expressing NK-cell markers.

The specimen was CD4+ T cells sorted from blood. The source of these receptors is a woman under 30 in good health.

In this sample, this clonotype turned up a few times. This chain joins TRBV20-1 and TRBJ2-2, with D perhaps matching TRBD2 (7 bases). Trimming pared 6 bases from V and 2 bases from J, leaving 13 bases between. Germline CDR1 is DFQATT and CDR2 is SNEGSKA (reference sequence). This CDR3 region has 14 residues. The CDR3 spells CSAGSGGNTGELFF. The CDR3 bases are TGCAGTGCCGGTTCGGGGGGCAACACCGGGGAGCTGTTTTTT.

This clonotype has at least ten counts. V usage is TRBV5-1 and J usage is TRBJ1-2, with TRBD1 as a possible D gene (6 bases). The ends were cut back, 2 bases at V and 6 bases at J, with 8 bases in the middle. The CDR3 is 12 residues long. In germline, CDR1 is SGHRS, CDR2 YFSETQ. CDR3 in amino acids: CASSLQGNGYTF. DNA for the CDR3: TGCGCCAGCAGCTTACAGGGAAATGGCTACACCTTC.

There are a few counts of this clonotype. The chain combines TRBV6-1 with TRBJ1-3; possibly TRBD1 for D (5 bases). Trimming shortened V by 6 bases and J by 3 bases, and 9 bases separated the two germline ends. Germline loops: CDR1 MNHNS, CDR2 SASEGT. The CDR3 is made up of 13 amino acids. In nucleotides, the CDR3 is TGTGCCAGCAGATGGACAAGTGGAAACACCATATATTTT. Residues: CASRWTSGNTIYF.

This CDR3 reads CASSYSSTGGTYEQYF. In DNA form, the CDR3 reads TGTGCCAGCAGTTACTCGTCGACAGGGGGGACCTACGAGCAGTACTTC. The rearrangement joins TRBV6-5 to TRBJ2-7, with 9 bases fitting TRBD1. The CDR3 is 16 residues long. V dropped 0 bases and J dropped 2; count of bases not matched to a gene: 5. Germline V gene data show CDR1 as MNHEY and CDR2 as SVGAGI.

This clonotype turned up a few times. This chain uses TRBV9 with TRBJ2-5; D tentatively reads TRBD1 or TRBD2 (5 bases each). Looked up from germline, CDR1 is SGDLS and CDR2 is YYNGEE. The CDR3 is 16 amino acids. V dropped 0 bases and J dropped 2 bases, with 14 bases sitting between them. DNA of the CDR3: TGTGCCAGCAGCGTAGCTACCGGGACCGGGCAAGAGACCCAGTACTTC. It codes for CASSVATGTGQETQYF.

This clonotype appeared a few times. CDR3 sequence: CSAFSGQGSYEQYF. In nucleotides, the CDR3 is TGCAGTGCTTTCTCCGGACAGGGGAGCTACGAGCAGTACTTC. The gene calls are TRBV20-1 and TRBJ2-7; 9 positions match TRBD1. CDR3 size: 14 residues. With V trimmed by 5 bases and J by 3 bases, 8 bases remained unmatched. Germline lookup yields CDR1 DFQATT and CDR2 SNEGSKA (reference sequence).

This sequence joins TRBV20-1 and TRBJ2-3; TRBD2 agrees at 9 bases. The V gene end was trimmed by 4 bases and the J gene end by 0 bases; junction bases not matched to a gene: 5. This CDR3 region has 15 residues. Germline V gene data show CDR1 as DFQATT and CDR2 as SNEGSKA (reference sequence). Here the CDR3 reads CSAIPLAGSTDTQYF. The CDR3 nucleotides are TGCAGTGCTATTCCGCTAGCGGGAAGCACAGATACGCAGTATTTT.

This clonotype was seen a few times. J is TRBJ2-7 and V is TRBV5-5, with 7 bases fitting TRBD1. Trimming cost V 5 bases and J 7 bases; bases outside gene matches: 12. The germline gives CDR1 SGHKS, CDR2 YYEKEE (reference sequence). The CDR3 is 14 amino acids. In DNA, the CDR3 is TGTGCCAGCAGACGGGGACAGACCTTGGAAGAGCAGTACTTC. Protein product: CASRRGQTLEEQYF.

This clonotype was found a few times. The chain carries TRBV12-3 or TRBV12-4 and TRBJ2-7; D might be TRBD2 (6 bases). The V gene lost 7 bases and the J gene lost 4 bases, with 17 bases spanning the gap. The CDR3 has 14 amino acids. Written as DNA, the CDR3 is TGTGCCAGCACCTACGGCGGGAAGCCTTACGAGCAGTACTTC. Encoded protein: CASTYGGKPYEQYF.

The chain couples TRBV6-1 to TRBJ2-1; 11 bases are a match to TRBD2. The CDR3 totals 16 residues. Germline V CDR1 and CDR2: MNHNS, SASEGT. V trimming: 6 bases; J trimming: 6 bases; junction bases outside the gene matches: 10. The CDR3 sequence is CASSPPGTSGFNEQFF. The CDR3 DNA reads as TGTGCCAGCAGCCCACCTGGGACTAGCGGATTCAATGAGCAGTTCTTC.

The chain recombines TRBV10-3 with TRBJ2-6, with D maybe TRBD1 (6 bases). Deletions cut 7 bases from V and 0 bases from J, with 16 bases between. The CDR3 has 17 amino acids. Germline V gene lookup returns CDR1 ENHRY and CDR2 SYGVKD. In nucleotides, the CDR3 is TGTGCCATCAACCGGGACACGGCTTTCTCTGGGGCCAACGTCCTGACTTTC. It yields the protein CAINRDTAFSGANVLTF.

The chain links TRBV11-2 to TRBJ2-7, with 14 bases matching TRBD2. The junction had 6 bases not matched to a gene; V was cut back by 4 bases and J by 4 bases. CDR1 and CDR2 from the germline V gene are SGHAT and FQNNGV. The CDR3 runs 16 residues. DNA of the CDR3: TGTGCCAGCAGCTCACCCGGGACTAGCGGGAGATACGAGCAGTACTTC. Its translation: CASSSPGTSGRYEQYF.

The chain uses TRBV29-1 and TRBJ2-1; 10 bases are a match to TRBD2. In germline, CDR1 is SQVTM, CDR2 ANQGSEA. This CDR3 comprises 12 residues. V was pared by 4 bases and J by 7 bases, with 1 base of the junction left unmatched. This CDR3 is CSVASGSNEQFF. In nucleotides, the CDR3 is TGCAGCGTTGCTAGCGGGAGTAATGAGCAGTTCTTC.

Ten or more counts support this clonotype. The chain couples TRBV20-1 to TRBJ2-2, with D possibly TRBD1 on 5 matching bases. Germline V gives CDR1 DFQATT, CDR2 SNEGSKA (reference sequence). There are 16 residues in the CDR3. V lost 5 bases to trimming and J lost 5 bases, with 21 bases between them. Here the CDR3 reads CSAYHQGAERTGELFF. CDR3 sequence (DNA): TGCAGTGCTTATCACCAAGGGGCAGAGAGGACCGGGGAGCTGTTTTTT.

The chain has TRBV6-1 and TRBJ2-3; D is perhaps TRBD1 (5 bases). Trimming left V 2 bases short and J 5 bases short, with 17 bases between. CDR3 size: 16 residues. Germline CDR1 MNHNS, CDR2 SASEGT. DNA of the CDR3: TGTGCCAGCAGTGAACGGGCAGGGAAAATAGGAGATACGCAGTATTTT. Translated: CASSERAGKIGDTQYF.

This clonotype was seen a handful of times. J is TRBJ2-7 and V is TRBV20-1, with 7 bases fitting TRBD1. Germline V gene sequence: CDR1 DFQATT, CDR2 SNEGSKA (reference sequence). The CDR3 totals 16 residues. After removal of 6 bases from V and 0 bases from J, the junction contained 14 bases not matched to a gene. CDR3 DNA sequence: TGCAGTGCAAGCCTACCCAACAGGGACAGCTCCTACGAGCAGTACTTC. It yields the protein CSASLPNRDSSYEQYF.

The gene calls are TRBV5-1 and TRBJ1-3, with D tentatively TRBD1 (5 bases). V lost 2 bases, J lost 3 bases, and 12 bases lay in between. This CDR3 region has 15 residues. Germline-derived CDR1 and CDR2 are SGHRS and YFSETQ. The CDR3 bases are TGCGCCAGCAGCTTAGGGGAGACGGATGGAAACACCATATATTTT. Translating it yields CASSLGETDGNTIYF.

The CDR3 spells CSSDSYNEQFF. The CDR3 DNA sequence: TGCAGTTCGGACAGCTACAATGAGCAGTTCTTC. V is TRBV20-1 and J is TRBJ2-1; possible D gene TRBD1, 6 bases. V was cut by 8 bases and J by 3 bases, with 8 bases left in between. Germline V gene sequence: CDR1 DFQATT, CDR2 SNEGSKA (reference sequence). This CDR3 has 11 amino acids.

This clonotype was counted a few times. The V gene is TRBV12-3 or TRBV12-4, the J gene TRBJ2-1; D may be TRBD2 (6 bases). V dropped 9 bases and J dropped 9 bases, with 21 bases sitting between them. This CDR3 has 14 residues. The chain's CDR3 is CASAQRAAIGEQFF. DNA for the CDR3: TGTGCCAGTGCTCAGCGGGCCGCTATCGGTGAGCAGTTCTTC.

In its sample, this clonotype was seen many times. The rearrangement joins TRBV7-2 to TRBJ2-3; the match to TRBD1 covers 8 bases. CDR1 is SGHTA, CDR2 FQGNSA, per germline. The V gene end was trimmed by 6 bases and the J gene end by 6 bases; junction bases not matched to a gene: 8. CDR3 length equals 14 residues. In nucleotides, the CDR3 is TGTGCCAGCAGTATCGACAGGGGCTCGGATACGCAGTATTTT. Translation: CASSIDRGSDTQYF.

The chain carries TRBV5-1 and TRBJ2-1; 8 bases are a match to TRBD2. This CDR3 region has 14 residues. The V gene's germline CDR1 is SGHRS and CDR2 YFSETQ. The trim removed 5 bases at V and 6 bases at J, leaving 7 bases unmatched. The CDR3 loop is CASSPPGTSNEQFF. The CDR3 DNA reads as TGCGCCAGCAGTCCTCCCGGGACTAGCAATGAGCAGTTCTTC.

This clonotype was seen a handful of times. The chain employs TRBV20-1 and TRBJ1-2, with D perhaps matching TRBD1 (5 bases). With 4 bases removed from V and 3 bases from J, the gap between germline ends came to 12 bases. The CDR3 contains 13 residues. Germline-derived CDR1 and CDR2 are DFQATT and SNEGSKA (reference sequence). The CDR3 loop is CSAIGGGDYGYTF. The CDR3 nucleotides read TGCAGTGCTATCGGGGGAGGTGACTATGGCTACACCTTC.

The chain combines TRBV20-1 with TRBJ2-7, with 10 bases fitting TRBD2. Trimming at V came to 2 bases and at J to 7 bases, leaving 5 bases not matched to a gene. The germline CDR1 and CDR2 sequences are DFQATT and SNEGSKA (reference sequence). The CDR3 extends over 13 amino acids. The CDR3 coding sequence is TGCAGTGCTAGAAGGACTAGCGGTGAAGAGCAGTACTTC. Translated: CSARRTSGEEQYF.